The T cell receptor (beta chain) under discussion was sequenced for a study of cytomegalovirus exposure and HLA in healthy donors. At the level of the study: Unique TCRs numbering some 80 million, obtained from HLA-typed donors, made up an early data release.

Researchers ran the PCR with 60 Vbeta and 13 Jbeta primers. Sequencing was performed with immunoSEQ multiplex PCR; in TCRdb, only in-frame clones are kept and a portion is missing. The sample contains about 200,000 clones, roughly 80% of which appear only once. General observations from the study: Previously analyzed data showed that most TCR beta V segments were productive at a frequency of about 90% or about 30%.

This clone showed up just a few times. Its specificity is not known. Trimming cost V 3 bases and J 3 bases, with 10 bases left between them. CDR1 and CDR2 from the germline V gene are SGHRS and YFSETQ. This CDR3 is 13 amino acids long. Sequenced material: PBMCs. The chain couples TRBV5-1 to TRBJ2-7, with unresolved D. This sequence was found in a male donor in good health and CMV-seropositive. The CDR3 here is CASSSQAGYEQYF. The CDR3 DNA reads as TGCGCCAGCAGCTCCCAGGCCGGCTACGAGCAGTACTTC.